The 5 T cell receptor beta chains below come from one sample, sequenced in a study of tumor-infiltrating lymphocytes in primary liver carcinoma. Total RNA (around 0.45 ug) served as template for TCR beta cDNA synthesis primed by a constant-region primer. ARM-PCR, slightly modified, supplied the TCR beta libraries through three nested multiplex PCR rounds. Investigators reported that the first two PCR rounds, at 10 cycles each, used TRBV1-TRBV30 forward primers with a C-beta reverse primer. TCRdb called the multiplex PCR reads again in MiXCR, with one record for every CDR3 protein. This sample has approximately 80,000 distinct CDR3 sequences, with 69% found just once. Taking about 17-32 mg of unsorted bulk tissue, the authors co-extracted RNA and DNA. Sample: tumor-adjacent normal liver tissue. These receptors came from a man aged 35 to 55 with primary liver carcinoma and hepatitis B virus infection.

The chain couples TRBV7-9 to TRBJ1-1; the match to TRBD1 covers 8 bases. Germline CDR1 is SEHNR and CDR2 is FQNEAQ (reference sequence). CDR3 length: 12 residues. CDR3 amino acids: CGSSQTGESGFF. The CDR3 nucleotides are TGTGGTAGCAGTCAGACAGGGGAGTCGGGTTTCTTT.

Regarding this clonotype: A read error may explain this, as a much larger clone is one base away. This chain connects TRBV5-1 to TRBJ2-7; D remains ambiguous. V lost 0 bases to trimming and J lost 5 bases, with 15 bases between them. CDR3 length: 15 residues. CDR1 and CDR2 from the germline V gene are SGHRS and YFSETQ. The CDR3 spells CASSLGSNKGDEQYF. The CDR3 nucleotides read TGCGCCAGCAGCTTGGGATCTAACAAAGGAGACGAGCAGTACTTC.

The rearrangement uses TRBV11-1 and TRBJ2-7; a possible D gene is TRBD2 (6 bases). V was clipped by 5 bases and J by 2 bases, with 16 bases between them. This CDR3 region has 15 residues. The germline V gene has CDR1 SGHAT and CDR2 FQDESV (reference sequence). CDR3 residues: CASSLAGLATYEQYF. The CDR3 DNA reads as TGTGCCAGCAGCCTGGCGGGACTCGCTACCTACGAGCAGTACTTC.

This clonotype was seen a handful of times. CDR3 bases: TGCGCCAGCAGCCAAGATGCGGGAGGGCCGGGAGATACGCAGTATTTT. It codes for CASSQDAGGPGDTQYF. The V gene is TRBV4-1, the J gene TRBJ2-3, with 9 bases identical to TRBD2. V lost 0 bases and J lost 5; bases outside the gene matches: 6. This CDR3 has 16 residues. Germline V lookup: CDR1 MGHRA, CDR2 YSYEKL.

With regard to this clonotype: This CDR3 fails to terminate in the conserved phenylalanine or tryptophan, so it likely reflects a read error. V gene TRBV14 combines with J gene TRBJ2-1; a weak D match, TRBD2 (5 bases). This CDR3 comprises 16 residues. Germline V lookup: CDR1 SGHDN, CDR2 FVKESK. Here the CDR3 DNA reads TGTGACAGCAGTGCCGTAGAGGGATGGGTAAACAATGAGCAGTTCTTA. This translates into CDSSAVEGWVNNEQFL.